The T cell receptor beta chain under discussion was sequenced for a study of TIL therapy for anti-PD-1-resistant metastatic lung cancer. The time point here: pre-treatment sample, taken before nivolumab and TIL therapy. The immunoSEQ assay was v3. Measured with immunoSEQ multiplex PCR; TCRdb has only the in-frame clones, and not every one. The table records 25,000 to 40,000 clones, about 79% of them present only once. The CDR3 totals 14 residues. Germline trimming cut 5 bases from V and 5 bases from J; bases unmatched to any gene: 5. Per the germline V gene, CDR1 is ENHRY and CDR2 is SYGVKD. This clone was seen just once.

The chain couples TRBV10-3 to TRBJ2-7, with TRBD2 matching 11 bases. This material consisted of blood, taken at baseline. The sequence came from a woman aged 25 to 80 with non-small cell lung cancer. CDR3 DNA: TGTGCCATCAGTTTAGCGGGAGGGTCCAACGAGCAGTACTTC. It codes for CAISLAGGSNEQYF.